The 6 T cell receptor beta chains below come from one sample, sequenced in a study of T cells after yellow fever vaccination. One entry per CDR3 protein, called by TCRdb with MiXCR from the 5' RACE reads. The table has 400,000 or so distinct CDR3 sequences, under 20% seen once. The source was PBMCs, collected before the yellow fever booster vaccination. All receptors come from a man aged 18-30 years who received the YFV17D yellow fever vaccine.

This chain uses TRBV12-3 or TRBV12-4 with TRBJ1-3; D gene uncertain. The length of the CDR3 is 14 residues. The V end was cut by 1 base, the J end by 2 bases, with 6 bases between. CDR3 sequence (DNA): TGTGCCAGCAGTTTAGGTCAGGCTGGAAACACCATATATTTT. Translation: CASSLGQAGNTIYF.

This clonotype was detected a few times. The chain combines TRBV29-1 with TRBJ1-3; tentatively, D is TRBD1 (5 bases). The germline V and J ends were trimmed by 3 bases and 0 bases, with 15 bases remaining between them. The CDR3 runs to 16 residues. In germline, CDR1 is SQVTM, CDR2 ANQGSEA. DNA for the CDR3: TGCAGCGTTGATTTACGGGCGGACACCTCTGGAAACACCATATATTTT. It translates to CSVDLRADTSGNTIYF.

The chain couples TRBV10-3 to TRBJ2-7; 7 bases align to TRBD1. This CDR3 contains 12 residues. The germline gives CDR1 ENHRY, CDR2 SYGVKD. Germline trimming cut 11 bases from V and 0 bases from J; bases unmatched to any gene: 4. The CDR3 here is CAAQGDSYEQYV. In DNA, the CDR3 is TGTGCCGCGCAGGGGGACTCCTACGAGCAGTACGTC.

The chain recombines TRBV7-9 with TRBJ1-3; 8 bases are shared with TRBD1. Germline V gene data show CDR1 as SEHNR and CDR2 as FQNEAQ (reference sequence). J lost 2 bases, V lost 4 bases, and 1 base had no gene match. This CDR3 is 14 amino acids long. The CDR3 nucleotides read TGTGCCAGCAGCTCGGACAGGGCTGGAAACACCATATATTTT. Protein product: CASSSDRAGNTIYF.

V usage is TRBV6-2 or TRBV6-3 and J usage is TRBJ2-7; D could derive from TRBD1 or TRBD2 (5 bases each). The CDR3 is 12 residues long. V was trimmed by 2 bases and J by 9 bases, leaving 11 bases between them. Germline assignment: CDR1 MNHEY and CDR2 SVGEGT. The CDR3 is CASSYVRGRQYV. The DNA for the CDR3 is TGTGCCAGCAGTTACGTCCGGGGACGGCAGTACGTC.

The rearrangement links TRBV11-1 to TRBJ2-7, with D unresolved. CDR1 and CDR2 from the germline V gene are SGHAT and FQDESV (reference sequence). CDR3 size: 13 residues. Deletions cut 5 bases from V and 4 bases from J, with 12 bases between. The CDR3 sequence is CASSLEMGYEQYV. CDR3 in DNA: TGTGCCAGCAGCCTTGAGATGGGTTACGAGCAGTACGTC.